One sample yielded the 3 T cell receptor beta chains listed below, sequenced in a study of blood T cell repertoires in COVID-19 (dated by TCRdb to about 2020). Libraries were made using the immunoSEQ multiplex PCR assay. TCRdb mirrors the immuneACCESS table, restricted to in-frame sequences. Some clones are absent from its copies; in checked studies, under half trace to an unresolved V gene, and the reason for the others is unknown. Counted in this sample were over 250,000 clones; just over 90% of them appeared once. Around 2.2% of the sample rests with the top ten. Sequencing was performed on peripheral blood. These receptors all come from a woman in her thirties with COVID-19, enrolled during active disease.

This chain joins TRBV9 and TRBJ2-2; D not certain. The CDR3 has 12 amino acids. V was shortened by 3 bases and J by 5 bases, with 5 bases between the two germline ends. Germline V gene lookup returns CDR1 SGDLS and CDR2 YYNGEE. The CDR3 sequence: CASSAVTGELFF. The CDR3 DNA reads as TGTGCCAGCAGCGCGGTAACCGGGGAGCTGTTTTTT.

This chain connects TRBV5-1 to TRBJ1-4; TRBD1 matches at 10 bases. This CDR3 has 17 amino acids. The V gene's germline CDR1 is SGHRS and CDR2 YFSETQ. V was pared by 4 bases and J by 4 bases, with 10 bases of the junction left unmatched. As DNA, the CDR3 is TGCGCCAGCAGCCTTCCCCCGACAGGGGGCCTTAATGAAAAACTGTTTTTT. Protein sequence: CASSLPPTGGLNEKLFF.

This chain connects TRBV6-5 to TRBJ1-1; the D gene is possibly TRBD1 (5 bases). Germline values: CDR1 MNHEY, CDR2 SVGAGI. This CDR3 has 16 residues. V lost 0 bases and J 2 bases, leaving 13 bases between the germline ends. This chain's CDR3 is CASSYSSLTANTEAFF. CDR3 in DNA: TGTGCCAGCAGTTACTCGTCCCTGACAGCCAACACTGAAGCTTTCTTT.